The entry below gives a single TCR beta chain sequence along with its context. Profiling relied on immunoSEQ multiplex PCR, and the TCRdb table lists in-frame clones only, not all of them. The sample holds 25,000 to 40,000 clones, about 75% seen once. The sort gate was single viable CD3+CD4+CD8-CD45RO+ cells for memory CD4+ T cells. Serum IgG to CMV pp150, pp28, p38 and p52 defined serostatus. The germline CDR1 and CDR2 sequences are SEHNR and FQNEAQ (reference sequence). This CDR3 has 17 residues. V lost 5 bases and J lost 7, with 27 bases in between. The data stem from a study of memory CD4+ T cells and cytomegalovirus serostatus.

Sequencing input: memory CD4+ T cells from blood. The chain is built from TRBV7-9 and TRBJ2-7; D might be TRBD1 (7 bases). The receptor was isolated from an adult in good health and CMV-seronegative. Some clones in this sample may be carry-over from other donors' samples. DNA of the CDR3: TGTGCCAGCAGCGGAGAGGGGGGCCGACAGGGTAAATGGGAGCAGTACTTC. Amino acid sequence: CASSGEGGRQGKWEQYF. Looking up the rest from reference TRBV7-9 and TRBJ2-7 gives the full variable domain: DTGVSQNPRHKITKRGQNVTFRCDPISEHNRLYWYRQTLGQGPEFLTYFQNEAQLEKSRLLSDRFSAERPKGSFSTLEIQRTEQGDSAMYLCASSGEGGRQGKWEQYFGPGTRLTVT.